This entry lists 14 T cell receptor beta chains sequenced from one sample in a study of identical twins (dated by TCRdb to 2016 to 2017). Library construction relied on 5' RACE. The data were produced on an Illumina HiSeq 2000. TCRdb redid the processing of the public reads, applying fastp at Q25 and MiXCR, and retained in-frame beta chains. Each CDR3 protein gets just one entry, which takes the most common genes and DNA from the rows behind it. This sample lists more than 200,000 distinct CDR3 sequences; about 14% were detected once. 7% to 9% of the sample lies in the top ten. The sample was memory (CD45RO+) T cells sorted from blood. The sample's cell subset or site label, decoded: CD45RO+ enriched T cells. These receptors all come from a woman aged 18-29 years in good health.

The CDR3 region has the DNA TGCAGTGCTAGATGGGACAGTCCGCCCTACGAGCAGTACTTC. Protein product: CSARWDSPPYEQYF. The chain joins TRBV20-1 to TRBJ2-7; 7 nucleotides line up with TRBD1. CDR3 length equals 14 residues. Unmatched junction bases numbered 6, after V lost 2 bases and J lost 2 bases. CDR1 and CDR2 (germline): DFQATT, SNEGSKA (reference sequence).

The chain uses TRBV20-1 and TRBJ2-1, with 13 bases lining up with TRBD2. CDR1 is DFQATT and CDR2 is SNEGSKA in the germline V gene (reference sequence). This CDR3 is 19 amino acids long. Trimming removed 5 bases from V and 0 bases from J; junction bases left unmatched: 13. Here the CDR3 reads CSAGGQGLAGPVSYNEQFF. The CDR3 region has the DNA TGCAGTGCTGGTGGCCAGGGACTAGCGGGACCAGTCTCCTACAATGAGCAGTTCTTC.

This clonotype was counted a single time. The genes are TRBV20-1 and TRBJ2-1; the D is unclear. CDR1 is DFQATT, CDR2 SNEGSKA, per germline (reference sequence). CDR3 size: 13 residues. Trimming took 6 bases from V and 5 from J, leaving 14 bases between them. The CDR3 is CSAPPPTNNEQFF. CDR3 bases: TGCAGTGCCCCCCCGCCCACCAACAATGAGCAGTTCTTC.

This clonotype was seen a handful of times. This chain uses TRBV20-1 with TRBJ2-1, with 8 bases identical to TRBD1. CDR3 length: 15 amino acids. The germline V gene has CDR1 DFQATT and CDR2 SNEGSKA (reference sequence). Germline trimming cut 1 base from V and 9 bases from J; bases unmatched to any gene: 11. The CDR3 DNA reads TGCAGTGCTAGAGCCCCGGGGACAGGAGGGATTGAGCAGTTCTTC. Its translation is CSARAPGTGGIEQFF.

Only a few counts were recorded for this clonotype. The chain uses TRBV27 and TRBJ1-6, with a tentative D call TRBD1 (6 bases). Looked up from germline, CDR1 is MNHEY and CDR2 is SMNVEV (reference sequence). The CDR3 has 15 residues. V was clipped by 9 bases and J by 9 bases, with 21 bases between them. CDR3 bases: TGTGCCAGTCAAGATAGCGGCGTAGGGGGTTCACCCCTCCACTTT. This codes for CASQDSGVGGSPLHF.

In its sample, this clonotype was seen a few times. The V and J genes are TRBV12-5 and TRBJ2-5, with D tentatively TRBD1 (6 bases). Trimming removed 6 bases from V and 5 bases from J, with 16 bases in between. CDR1 and CDR2 from the germline V gene are LGHNT and FRNRAP. The CDR3 has 14 residues. The CDR3, as DNA: TGTGCTAGTGGGCCGACAGGCGGAGCCGAGACCCAGTACTTC. Its protein product is CASGPTGGAETQYF.

The genes are TRBV6-1 and TRBJ2-4, with a possible D match to TRBD2 (6 bases). The ends were cut back, 6 bases at V and 0 bases at J, with 12 bases in the middle. CDR3 length: 15 amino acids. Germline V gives CDR1 MNHNS, CDR2 SASEGT. CDR3 region: CASSLTGVAKNIQYF. Written as DNA, the CDR3 is TGTGCCAGCAGCCTAACGGGGGTAGCCAAAAACATTCAGTACTTC.

The V call is TRBV9, the J call TRBJ1-4; unclear D gene. Germline assignment: CDR1 SGDLS and CDR2 YYNGEE. The length of the CDR3 is 14 residues. V lost 0 bases and J lost 0, with 3 bases in between. The CDR3 nucleotides read TGTGCCAGCAGCGTAGCCGCAACTAATGAAAAACTGTTTTTT. It specifies CASSVAATNEKLFF.

This clonotype was seen ten or more times. The V gene is TRBV12-3 or TRBV12-4, the J gene TRBJ2-2, with 8 bases aligning to TRBD2. Trimming removed 6 bases from V and 2 bases from J; junction bases left unmatched: 2. There are 14 residues in the CDR3. CDR3: CASSRGGNTGELFF. For the CDR3, the DNA is TGTGCCAGCAGCCGGGGGGGCAACACCGGGGAGCTGTTTTTT.

This clonotype was found a few times. The chain carries TRBV5-6 and TRBJ1-3; 8 nucleotides line up with TRBD1. V dropped 4 bases and J dropped 8; count of bases not matched to a gene: 5. The germline V gene has CDR1 SGHDT and CDR2 YYEEEE. The CDR3 has 13 residues. In DNA, the CDR3 is TGTGCCAGCAGCATTGACAGGGGAGACACCATATATTTT. This codes for CASSIDRGDTIYF.

The gene calls are TRBV7-8 and TRBJ2-7; the match to TRBD1 covers 7 bases. CDR3 length equals 15 residues. Per the germline V gene, CDR1 is SGHVS and CDR2 is FQNEAQ. V was pared by 5 bases and J by 3 bases, with 10 bases of the junction left unmatched. CDR3 nucleotide sequence: TGTGCCAGCAGCCTAGTTGTAGGGGGCCTCTACGAGCAGTACTTC. Its protein product is CASSLVVGGLYEQYF.

The rearrangement links TRBV6-1 to TRBJ1-1, with TRBD1 matching 7 bases. V dropped 10 bases and J dropped 1; count of bases not matched to a gene: 6. Germline loops: CDR1 MNHNS, CDR2 SASEGT. CDR3 length equals 13 residues. CDR3: CATRGTANTEAFF. The CDR3 DNA reads as TGTGCCACCAGGGGGACAGCGAACACTGAAGCTTTCTTT.

There are a few counts of this clonotype. The chain is built from TRBV7-2 and TRBJ1-4; D ambiguous. Germline CDR1 SGHTA, CDR2 FQGNSA. The V and J ends lost 2 bases and 10 bases respectively, with 11 bases between them. The CDR3 has 13 amino acids. The DNA for the CDR3 is TGTGCCAGCAGCTTAAGTCCGACGGCAAAACTGTTTTTT. The encoded protein is CASSLSPTAKLFF.

This clonotype occurred a few times. The CDR3 spells CSVVQGGQPQHF. The CDR3 DNA follows: TGCAGCGTTGTTCAGGGGGGTCAGCCCCAGCATTTT. The chain carries TRBV29-1 and TRBJ1-5; 7 bases line up with TRBD1. The CDR3 extends over 12 amino acids. Germline V gives CDR1 SQVTM, CDR2 ANQGSEA. V shed 4 bases, J shed 6 bases, and the junction held 3 bases outside the gene matches.